This T cell receptor (beta chain) was captured by sequencing in a study of cytomegalovirus exposure and HLA in healthy donors. General study results and limits: The likely origin of a cluster of highly shared sequence variants was a sequencing artifact. 87-base-pair reads could not separate some V segments, including TRBV6-2 and TRBV6-3. An analysis done earlier found most TCR beta V segments productive about 87% or about 30% of the time.

The CDR3 covers 14 residues. V was pared by 0 bases and J by 9 bases, with 11 bases between. Germline-derived CDR1 and CDR2 are LGHNA and YSLEER. The primer mix had 60 Vbeta and 13 Jbeta primers. Assay: immunoSEQ multiplex PCR; the TCRdb copy retains only in-frame clones and omits some. The data hold fewer than 90,000 clones, with approximately 70% observed a single time. This clone was picked up one time. Its antigen remains unidentified. The sample comprised PBMCs. The rearrangement joins TRBV4-3 to TRBJ2-2; D uncertain. This TCR derives from a woman aged 50 to 60 in good health and CMV-seropositive. CDR3 DNA sequence: TGCGCCAGCAGCCAAGAAGCACTCGGTAGGGAGCTGTTTTTT. Protein product: CASSQEALGRELFF.